These T cell receptor beta chains were read from a single sample in a study of cytomegalovirus exposure and HLA in healthy donors. Sequencing was performed with immunoSEQ multiplex PCR; in TCRdb, only in-frame clones are kept and a portion is missing. This sample has some 250,000 clones, with more than 75% found just once. Sequenced input: PBMCs. These receptors were taken from a woman in her thirties in good health and CMV-seropositive. CDR3s include the opening cysteine and the closing phenylalanine or tryptophan. Each record gives: CDR3 protein, CDR3 DNA, clone size, J gene, V gene, D gene. The D gene is left open where the match is weak. Part of the rows lack a size; the others show once, few, many or a class for expanded clones.

cdr3_aa: CASSYTGAYEQYF
cdr3_nt: TGTGCCAGCAGCTATACGGGAGCCTACGAGCAGTACTTC
clone_size: .
j_call: TRBJ2-7
v_call: TRBV11-3
d_call: .

cdr3_aa: CASSLDWNTEAFF
cdr3_nt: TGTGCCAGCAGCTTGGACTGGAACACTGAAGCTTTCTTT
clone_size: .
j_call: TRBJ1-1
v_call: TRBV5-4
d_call: .

cdr3_aa: CASSGLAGGIQYF
cdr3_nt: TGTGCCAGCAGCGGACTAGCGGGGGGCATTCAGTACTTC
clone_size: .
j_call: TRBJ2-4
v_call: TRBV6-5
d_call: TRBD2

cdr3_aa: CATGDSLIGYTF
cdr3_nt: TGTGCCACAGGGGACTCTTTAATTGGCTACACCTTC
clone_size: .
j_call: TRBJ1-2
v_call: TRBV15
d_call: .

cdr3_aa: CAWTSVQLNEKLFF
cdr3_nt: TGTGCCTGGACGAGTGTACAGCTAAATGAAAAACTGTTTTTT
clone_size: .
j_call: TRBJ1-4
v_call: TRBV30
d_call: .

cdr3_aa: CASGLASYEQYF
cdr3_nt: TGTGCCAGCGGACTAGCGAGCTACGAGCAGTACTTC
clone_size: .
j_call: TRBJ2-7
v_call: TRBV2
d_call: TRBD2

cdr3_aa: CASSRFDREYEQYF
cdr3_nt: TGTGCCAGCAGCCGATTCGACAGGGAGTACGAGCAGTACTTC
clone_size: .
j_call: TRBJ2-7
v_call: TRBV7-9
d_call: TRBD1

cdr3_aa: CSVSHGTGSYEQYF
cdr3_nt: TGCAGCGTCTCTCACGGGACAGGATCCTACGAGCAGTACTTC
clone_size: .
j_call: TRBJ2-7
v_call: TRBV29-1
d_call: TRBD1

cdr3_aa: CASSYSTGHNYEQYF
cdr3_nt: TGTGCCAGCAGTTACTCGACGGGACACAACTACGAGCAGTACTTC
clone_size: once
j_call: TRBJ2-7
v_call: TRBV6-6
d_call: .

cdr3_aa: CASSERPPAGRSYNEQFF
cdr3_nt: TGTGCCAGCAGTGAAAGGCCTCCAGCGGGTCGATCCTACAATGAGCAGTTCTTC
clone_size: .
j_call: TRBJ2-1
v_call: TRBV6-1
d_call: .

cdr3_aa: CASSKEPTGTNTQYF
cdr3_nt: TGTGCCAGCAGTAAAGAACCAACCGGTACGAATACGCAGTATTTT
clone_size: .
j_call: TRBJ2-3
v_call: TRBV27
d_call: .

cdr3_aa: CASSLARTGEASGRITDTQYF
cdr3_nt: TGCGCCAGCAGCTTAGCACGGACAGGGGAAGCTAGCGGGAGAATCACAGATACGCAGTATTTT
clone_size: .
j_call: TRBJ2-3
v_call: TRBV5-1
d_call: .

cdr3_aa: CASKQTGTGIYGYTF
cdr3_nt: TGTGCCAGTAAACAAACCGGGACAGGGATTTATGGCTACACCTTC
clone_size: .
j_call: TRBJ1-2
v_call: TRBV19
d_call: TRBD1

cdr3_aa: CASSLDGGSINEKLFF
cdr3_nt: TGTGCCAGCAGCTTAGATGGAGGTTCCATTAATGAAAAACTGTTTTTT
clone_size: .
j_call: TRBJ1-4
v_call: TRBV11-2
d_call: .

cdr3_aa: CASSLQGRYEQYF
cdr3_nt: TGTGCCAGCAGCTTACAGGGTCGGTACGAGCAGTACTTC
clone_size: .
j_call: TRBJ2-7
v_call: TRBV14
d_call: .

cdr3_aa: CASSSGTLSSYNEQFF
cdr3_nt: TGCGCCAGCAGCTCCGGGACACTGAGCTCCTACAATGAGCAGTTCTTC
clone_size: .
j_call: TRBJ2-1
v_call: TRBV5-1
d_call: .

cdr3_aa: CASSPGLQIEQYF
cdr3_nt: TGTGCCAGCTCACCGGGACTGCAAATCGAGCAGTACTTC
clone_size: .
j_call: TRBJ2-7
v_call: TRBV18
d_call: .

cdr3_aa: CATRAAGSSGANVLTF
cdr3_nt: TGTGCCACTCGAGCGGCAGGTAGCTCTGGGGCCAACGTCCTGACTTTC
clone_size: .
j_call: TRBJ2-6
v_call: TRBV27
d_call: .

cdr3_aa: CASSRDSHLNTEAFF
cdr3_nt: TGTGCCAGCTCCCGCGACAGCCACTTGAACACTGAAGCTTTCTTT
clone_size: .
j_call: TRBJ1-1
v_call: TRBV18
d_call: .

cdr3_aa: CASSFGGMGTDTQYF
cdr3_nt: TGTGCCAGCAGTTTCGGGGGGATGGGAACAGATACGCAGTATTTT
clone_size: .
j_call: TRBJ2-3
v_call: TRBV28
d_call: TRBD2

cdr3_aa: CASSLVKGGLETQYF
cdr3_nt: TGTGCCAGCAGCTTAGTAAAAGGAGGTTTAGAGACCCAGTACTTC
clone_size: .
j_call: TRBJ2-5
v_call: TRBV11-2
d_call: .

cdr3_aa: CASSLVAGSTDTQYF
cdr3_nt: TGTGCCAGCAGCTTAGTGGCGGGGTCCACAGATACGCAGTATTTT
clone_size: .
j_call: TRBJ2-3
v_call: TRBV7-2
d_call: .

cdr3_aa: CASSQSWTGPKLSYEQYF
cdr3_nt: TGTGCCAGCTCACAAAGCTGGACAGGGCCCAAGCTTTCCTACGAGCAGTACTTC
clone_size: .
j_call: TRBJ2-7
v_call: TRBV18
d_call: TRBD1

cdr3_aa: CASSPPSGGNTEAFF
cdr3_nt: TGTGCCAGCAGTCCCCCCTCCGGGGGTAACACTGAAGCTTTCTTT
clone_size: .
j_call: TRBJ1-1
v_call: TRBV28
d_call: .

cdr3_aa: CASSLGRTGTHEQYF
cdr3_nt: TGCGCCAGCAGCTTGGGGCGGACAGGGACCCACGAGCAGTACTTC
clone_size: .
j_call: TRBJ2-7
v_call: TRBV5-1
d_call: TRBD1

cdr3_aa: CAWSTRGPFDTQYF
cdr3_nt: TGTGCCTGGAGTACTCGCGGTCCTTTTGATACGCAGTATTTT
clone_size: once
j_call: TRBJ2-3
v_call: TRBV30
d_call: .

cdr3_aa: CSSGGGTGELFF
cdr3_nt: TGCAGCTCGGGGGGGGGCACCGGGGAGCTGTTTTTT
clone_size: .
j_call: TRBJ2-2
v_call: TRBV29-1
d_call: TRBD2

cdr3_aa: CASSLQGEYQPQHF
cdr3_nt: TGTGCCAGCAGCCTACAGGGGGAGTATCAGCCCCAGCATTTT
clone_size: few
j_call: TRBJ1-5
v_call: TRBV4-2
d_call: TRBD1

cdr3_aa: CASRIGGRSYNEQFF
cdr3_nt: TGTGCCAGCAGGATCGGGGGACGGAGCTACAATGAGCAGTTCTTC
clone_size: .
j_call: TRBJ2-1
v_call: TRBV6-5
d_call: .

cdr3_aa: CASSEATGPGELFF
cdr3_nt: TGTGCCAGCAGTGAAGCGACAGGGCCCGGGGAGCTGTTTTTT
clone_size: .
j_call: TRBJ2-2
v_call: TRBV6-1
d_call: TRBD1

cdr3_aa: CAWSVLAGAFNEQFF
cdr3_nt: TGTGCCTGGAGTGTACTAGCGGGAGCGTTTAATGAGCAGTTCTTC
clone_size: .
j_call: TRBJ2-1
v_call: TRBV30
d_call: TRBD2

cdr3_aa: CASSSYQEPGGYGYTF
cdr3_nt: TGTGCCAGCAGCTCGTATCAGGAGCCGGGAGGCTATGGCTACACCTTC
clone_size: .
j_call: TRBJ1-2
v_call: TRBV11-2
d_call: .

cdr3_aa: CSARGSTEAFF
cdr3_nt: TGCAGTGCTAGAGGGAGCACTGAAGCTTTCTTT
clone_size: .
j_call: TRBJ1-1
v_call: TRBV20-1
d_call: .

cdr3_aa: CASGTSGGEQETQYF
cdr3_nt: TGTGCCAGTGGGACTAGCGGGGGAGAACAAGAGACCCAGTACTTC
clone_size: .
j_call: TRBJ2-5
v_call: TRBV27
d_call: TRBD2

cdr3_aa: CATEPGQGYEQYF
cdr3_nt: TGTGCCACTGAACCGGGACAGGGCTACGAGCAGTACTTC
clone_size: .
j_call: TRBJ2-7
v_call: TRBV28
d_call: TRBD1

cdr3_aa: CASSLVSGLNEKLFF
cdr3_nt: TGCGCCAGCAGCTTGGTATCAGGACTTAATGAAAAACTGTTTTTT
clone_size: few
j_call: TRBJ1-4
v_call: TRBV5-1
d_call: .

cdr3_aa: CASSQVHWTSGYQETQYF
cdr3_nt: TGTGCCAGCAGCCAAGTTCACTGGACTAGCGGGTACCAAGAGACCCAGTACTTC
clone_size: .
j_call: TRBJ2-5
v_call: TRBV14
d_call: TRBD2

cdr3_aa: CASSLSRGVNEKLFF
cdr3_nt: TGTGCCAGCAGTTTGTCTCGAGGCGTTAATGAAAAACTGTTTTTT
clone_size: .
j_call: TRBJ1-4
v_call: TRBV27
d_call: .

cdr3_aa: CAISDSGQAGNTIYF
cdr3_nt: TGTGCCATCAGTGACTCGGGACAGGCTGGAAACACCATATATTTT
clone_size: .
j_call: TRBJ1-3
v_call: TRBV10-3
d_call: TRBD1

cdr3_aa: CASSTLAGGGDTQYF
cdr3_nt: TGTGCCAGCAGTACGTTAGCGGGAGGTGGAGATACGCAGTATTTT
clone_size: .
j_call: TRBJ2-3
v_call: TRBV6-1
d_call: TRBD2

cdr3_aa: CASSSALNGDRAHYGYTF
cdr3_nt: TGTGCCAGCAGCTCCGCACTGAACGGGGACAGGGCCCACTATGGCTACACCTTC
clone_size: .
j_call: TRBJ1-2
v_call: TRBV7-6
d_call: TRBD1

cdr3_aa: CASRSQGTTFQGIQYF
cdr3_nt: TGTGCCAGCAGGTCACAGGGGACAACTTTTCAGGGCATTCAGTACTTC
clone_size: .
j_call: TRBJ2-4
v_call: TRBV27
d_call: TRBD1

cdr3_aa: CASSIRRGTYNEQFF
cdr3_nt: TGTGCCAGTAGTATAAGGCGGGGGACCTACAATGAGCAGTTCTTC
clone_size: .
j_call: TRBJ2-1
v_call: TRBV19
d_call: TRBD2

cdr3_aa: CASSTIRDRGFEQYF
cdr3_nt: TGTGCCAGCAGTACAATCCGGGACAGGGGTTTCGAGCAGTACTTC
clone_size: .
j_call: TRBJ2-7
v_call: TRBV28
d_call: TRBD1

cdr3_aa: CASRSGTGDKRQYF
cdr3_nt: TGTGCCAGCAGATCCGGGACAGGGGACAAACGGCAGTACTTC
clone_size: once
j_call: TRBJ2-7
v_call: TRBV9
d_call: TRBD1

cdr3_aa: CASSLTGIDYGYTF
cdr3_nt: TGTGCCAGCAGTCTCACAGGGATTGACTATGGCTACACCTTC
clone_size: few
j_call: TRBJ1-2
v_call: TRBV6-1
d_call: .

cdr3_aa: CASSLDLAGGTNEQFF
cdr3_nt: TGTGCCAGCAGCTTAGATCTAGCGGGAGGGACAAATGAGCAGTTCTTC
clone_size: .
j_call: TRBJ2-1
v_call: TRBV11-2
d_call: TRBD2

cdr3_aa: CASSPRRDYEQYF
cdr3_nt: TGTGCCAGCAGCCCTAGACGGGACTACGAGCAGTACTTC
clone_size: few
j_call: TRBJ2-7
v_call: TRBV13
d_call: .

cdr3_aa: CASSTDRDYGYTF
cdr3_nt: TGTGCCAGCAGCACGGACAGGGACTATGGCTACACCTTC
clone_size: few
j_call: TRBJ1-2
v_call: TRBV7-9
d_call: TRBD1

cdr3_aa: CASAVGMDTEAFF
cdr3_nt: TGTGCTAGTGCGGTGGGCATGGACACTGAAGCTTTCTTT
clone_size: .
j_call: TRBJ1-1
v_call: TRBV12-5
d_call: .

cdr3_aa: CASISQGDRQYF
cdr3_nt: TGTGCCAGCATCTCACAGGGGGATCGGCAGTACTTC
clone_size: .
j_call: TRBJ2-7
v_call: TRBV27
d_call: TRBD1

cdr3_aa: CASSFPGRDEQYF
cdr3_nt: TGTGCCAGCAGTTTTCCTGGCAGGGACGAGCAGTACTTC
clone_size: .
j_call: TRBJ2-7
v_call: TRBV27
d_call: .

cdr3_aa: CASTGLSTEAFF
cdr3_nt: TGTGCCAGCACGGGGTTGAGCACTGAAGCTTTCTTT
clone_size: .
j_call: TRBJ1-1
v_call: TRBV6-5
d_call: .

cdr3_aa: CASSARTGYADTQYF
cdr3_nt: TGCGCCAGCAGCGCCCGGACAGGGTACGCAGATACGCAGTATTTT
clone_size: .
j_call: TRBJ2-3
v_call: TRBV10-1
d_call: TRBD1

cdr3_aa: CASNYDRDDEQFF
cdr3_nt: TGCGCCAGCAACTACGACAGGGACGATGAGCAGTTCTTC
clone_size: .
j_call: TRBJ2-1
v_call: TRBV10-1
d_call: TRBD1

cdr3_aa: CASSLNLGGQETQYF
cdr3_nt: TGTGCCAGCAGCCTTAACTTGGGGGGCCAAGAGACCCAGTACTTC
clone_size: .
j_call: TRBJ2-5
v_call: TRBV6-5
d_call: .